This T cell receptor (beta chain) was obtained from a study of T-cell memory formation after mild COVID-19 (dated by TCRdb to the early 2020s). Describing the broader study: TCR sequence clusters from the two donors were found to be largely donor specific. The cohort comprised two young, previously healthy adult volunteers, one female and one male. T-cell clones expanding and contracting after mild COVID-19 in a couple of donors were tracked by longitudinal TCRalpha and TCRbeta repertoire sequencing.

There are a few counts of this clonotype. This receptor's antigen is unknown. No quality values exist for individual bases; no much larger clone is one base distant. The paper as a whole reports these results and caveats: Whether the second-wave clones peaking on day 37 were SARS-CoV-2 specific was not confirmed. Contracting CD4+ clones were found mainly in CM and EM memory subsets, while CD8+ clones were enriched in EMRA. Clones contracting from day 15 to 85 had balanced CD4/CD8 phenotypes, while a second wave expanding from day 15 to 37 was biased towards CD4+. The study included only a couple of mild cases, and larger cohorts that include severe cases with pre-infection samples were judged to be necessary. Some responding clones were found in pre-infection memory, which suggests that pre-existing cross-reactive memory T cells took part in the SARS-CoV-2 response.

PBMCs were isolated by Ficoll-Paque density gradient centrifugation. Sequencing was performed on an Illumina NovaSeq 6000. Using 5'RACE with constant-segment primers, TCRalpha and TCRbeta cDNA libraries were constructed, with sample barcodes and unique molecular identifiers added in the process. Trizol reagent was used to extract RNA from every sample. Library amplification was performed in two PCR steps, and a second sample barcode and Illumina TruSeq adapters were introduced in the second step. Libraries were sequenced on an Illumina NovaSeq with 2 x 150 bp paired-end reads. In the original analysis: Reads were demultiplexed and collapsed into UMI-guided consensus sequences with migec v1.2.7. Using mixcr v2.1.11, UMI consensuses were aligned to TRA and TRB V and J templates and then assembled into clonotypes. Clonotypes were classified as expanded or contracted when called significant by both edgeR and NoisET, with noise models trained on biological replicates. For edgeR calls, the cutoffs were a false discovery rate-adjusted p below 0.01 and a log2 fold-change threshold of 1. PCA with hierarchical clustering of max-normalized trajectories of the 1000 most abundant clonotypes was used as exploratory dynamics analysis. Each responding clone was given a CD4 or CD8 phenotype based on the CD4+ and CD8+ repertoires, which had been sequenced separately. TCRdb took the public reads, trimmed them with fastp at Q25, ran MiXCR for clone calling and kept in-frame beta chains. Entries that share a CDR3 protein sequence are merged under the most common genes and DNA. TCRdb, not the authors, supplied the V and J calls. The sample includes roughly 320,000 distinct CDR3 sequences, with 25% to 30% observed a single time. The top ten clonotypes cover roughly 13% of the sample.

This TCR was sampled from an adult woman who had mild COVID-19 (a few samples of this study predate the infection). The sample titles of this study are shuffled in the database, so cell type and time point are left out; the donor was told from shared clones. Sequencing was performed on PBMCs or a T cell subset sorted from them (not recorded which).

The CDR3 in this case is CASSPETGRYEQYF. The nucleotide sequence reads TGTGCCAGCAGTCCAGAGACAGGGCGGTACGAGCAGTACTTC. The V and J segments used are TRBV12-3 or TRBV12-4 and TRBJ2-7, and 7 bases in between align with TRBD1. Including cysteine and phenylalanine, the CDR3 has 14 amino acids. The sequence is cut down to CDR3 DNA, 42 bases in frame from base 1. Germline trimming amounts to 5 bases on V and 4 bases on J, with 8 as the count of junction bases outside the gene matches.